The source of this TCR beta chain is a study of blood T cell repertoires in COVID-19. This CDR3 comprises 15 residues. The germline CDR1 and CDR2 sequences are SEHNR and FQNEAQ (reference sequence). V lost 2 bases, J lost 7 bases, and 10 bases stayed unmatched. In the original analysis: Reference gene primer amplification in the assay estimated nucleated cell counts. Assay used: immunoSEQ multiplex PCR; TCRdb lists only in-frame clones, some missing. That table is the source of V, J and clone size, and D and trimming were worked out from the DNA. The repertoire consists of hundreds of thousands of clones, with around 91% occurring once and the leading ten covering around 1.7%. Study members were between about 18 and 100 years old and lived in 20 to 30 US regions.

The chain couples TRBV7-9 to TRBJ2-5, with TRBD2 matching 7 bases. Sequences were obtained from PBMCs or T cells enriched from blood (not recorded which). The receptor was isolated from a woman between 18 and 29 years old with acute COVID-19. The CDR3 protein is CASSLSGGWIGTQYF. The CDR3 coding sequence is TGTGCCAGCAGCTTATCCGGGGGGTGGATTGGGACCCAGTACTTC.